This T cell receptor beta chain comes out of a study of Graves' ophthalmopathy and Graves' hyperthyroidism. Study-wide findings and caveats: Ophthalmopathy progression predictions by the model showed approximately 75% specificity and roughly 70% sensitivity.

This clonotype was counted a few times. What it binds is unknown. Trimming removed 6 bases from V and 3 bases from J, with 14 bases in between. The CDR3 contains 14 residues. Investigators amplified TCR beta CDR3 regions from RNA transcripts. Second-round multiplex PCR came after a first-round RT-PCR that employed HTBI primers. Each CDR3 protein is one row after TCRdb ran MiXCR on the multiplex PCR reads. The data hold hundreds of thousands of distinct CDR3 sequences, with about 20% observed a single time. The specimen was peripheral blood. The TCR sequence derives from a woman between 18 and 30 years old with stable Graves' hyperthyroidism. Some clones in this sample may be carry-over from other donors' samples. The V gene is TRBV12-3 or TRBV12-4, the J gene TRBJ1-1; D perhaps matches TRBD1 (5 bases). The CDR3 spells CASSPRDRDTEAFF. The CDR3 region has the DNA TGTGCCAGCAGCCCGCGGGACCGTGACACTGAAGCTTTCTTT.